Each of the 21 T cell receptor beta chains below was sequenced from the same sample in a study of a mutant IDH1 vaccine in newly diagnosed glioma. Their cognate antigens are unknown. Time point described: week 35, safety follow-up. The study gave 300 ug of mutant IDH1 20-mer peptide per vaccine dose, with topical imiquimod. Repertoires were generated with immunoSEQ multiplex PCR, while TCRdb's copy carries only in-frame clones and drops some. The data contain 35,000 to 55,000 clones, 81% of them singletons. The specimen was PBMCs, collected from a glioma patient whose treatment included an IDH1 peptide vaccine. These receptors were taken from a woman between 40 and 50 years old with glioma. Some clones in this sample may be carry-over from other donors' samples.

V usage is TRBV2 and J usage is TRBJ1-5; a possible D gene is TRBD1 (5 bases). The CDR3 is made up of 14 amino acids. The V and J ends lost 2 bases and 4 bases respectively, with 9 bases between them. The germline gives CDR1 SNHLY, CDR2 FYNNEI. The CDR3 nucleotides are TGTGCCAGCAGTGAACTTTCAGGGAATCAGCCCCAGCATTTT. It codes for CASSELSGNQPQHF.

This chain links TRBV19 with TRBJ2-1; TRBD1 is a possible D gene (5 bases). The ends were cut back, 3 bases at V and 2 bases at J, with 11 bases in the middle. The CDR3 extends over 15 amino acids. Germline CDR1 and CDR2: LNHDA and SQIVND (reference sequence). CDR3 nucleotide sequence: TGTGCCAGTAGTATTGGAGACAGCCCCTACAATGAGCAGTTCTTC. As protein: CASSIGDSPYNEQFF.

The rearrangement joins TRBV4-1 to TRBJ2-2; D tentatively fits TRBD1 or TRBD2 (5 bases each). CDR1 and CDR2 from the germline V gene are MGHRA and YSYEKL. Trimming left V 0 bases short and J 4 bases short, with 15 bases between. This CDR3 is built from 17 residues. The CDR3 protein is CASSQEGKGAGTGELFF. In nucleotides, the CDR3 is TGCGCCAGCAGCCAAGAGGGGAAAGGGGCGGGCACCGGGGAGCTGTTTTTT.

This clone was counted a single time. The chain carries TRBV29-1 and TRBJ2-5; tentative D call: TRBD2 (7 bases). The DNA matches TRBJ2-7 better at its end, which makes the J call doubtful. CDR1 is SQVTM, CDR2 ANQGSEA, per germline. This CDR3 contains 12 residues. The CDR3 here is CSVEGGASEQYF. The CDR3, as DNA: TGCAGCGTTGAGGGGGGGGCGAGCGAGCAGTACTTC.

V and J are TRBV4-3 and TRBJ1-2; no reliable D call. Trimming removed 0 bases at V and 4 bases at J, with 15 bases between. This CDR3 region has 16 residues. Germline V lookup: CDR1 LGHNA, CDR2 YSLEER. This chain's CDR3 is CASSQESPFSSYGYTF. The CDR3 DNA reads TGCGCCAGCAGCCAAGAATCGCCCTTCTCCTCCTATGGCTACACCTTC.

The CDR3 here is CASSQDNAVPVRELLLHEQYF. The CDR3 DNA reads TGCGCCAGCAGCCAAGATAACGCTGTCCCGGTTAGGGAACTACTACTACACGAGCAGTACTTC. The V call is TRBV4-3, the J call TRBJ2-5; D remains ambiguous. Matching the DNA end better, TRBJ2-7 makes the J call doubtful. CDR3 size: 21 residues. Germline CDR1 LGHNA, CDR2 YSLEER.

The rearrangement uses TRBV4-2 and TRBJ1-5; 7 bases align to TRBD1. The V gene end was trimmed by 2 bases and the J gene end by 5 bases; junction bases not matched to a gene: 6. Germline V gives CDR1 LGHNA, CDR2 YNFKEQ. The CDR3 spans 15 residues. CDR3 sequence: CASSQPDRADQPQHF. CDR3 sequence (DNA): TGTGCCAGCAGCCAACCTGACAGGGCTGATCAGCCCCAGCATTTT.

The chain couples TRBV30 to TRBJ1-1; 8 nucleotides agree with TRBD1. CDR1 and CDR2 (germline): GTSNPN, SVGIG (reference sequence). V dropped 3 bases and J dropped 7; count of bases not matched to a gene: 7. This CDR3 is 13 amino acids long. CDR3 coding DNA: TGTGCCTGGAGCGCCGGTACAGGGGGTGAAGCTTTCTTT. The encoded protein is CAWSAGTGGEAFF.

CDR3 in DNA: TGTGCCAGCAGCGCAGGGACGGCCAGTAATGAAAAACTGTTTTTT. It codes for CASSAGTASNEKLFF. J is TRBJ1-4 and V is TRBV7-2, with a weak D call TRBD1 (5 bases). Germline V lookup: CDR1 SGHTA, CDR2 FQGNSA. Trimming removed 5 bases from V and 4 bases from J, with 14 bases in between. CDR3 length: 15 amino acids.

V usage is TRBV4-3 and J usage is TRBJ1-2, with TRBD1 as a possible D gene (6 bases). CDR3 length: 12 residues. Germline values: CDR1 LGHNA, CDR2 YSLEER. The V end was cut by 4 bases, the J end by 6 bases, with 9 bases between. This CDR3 is CASSRGGNGYTF. The DNA for the CDR3 is TGCGCCAGCAGCCGGGGGGGCAATGGCTACACCTTC.

This rearrangement joins TRBV29-1 to TRBJ1-2; the D gene is possibly TRBD1 (6 bases). V gave up 0 bases and J gave up 5 bases, with 10 bases separating them. Germline V gene sequence: CDR1 SQVTM, CDR2 ANQGSEA. This CDR3 is built from 13 residues. The CDR3 protein is CSVEDPGTYGYTF. The CDR3 nucleotides are TGCAGCGTTGAAGATCCGGGGACATATGGCTACACCTTC.

The gene calls are TRBV2 and TRBJ1-5, with a possible D match to TRBD1 (6 bases). The ends were cut back, 10 bases at V and 0 bases at J, with 16 bases in the middle. This CDR3 is built from 15 residues. Germline CDR1 and CDR2: SNHLY and FYNNEI. As DNA, the CDR3 is TGTGCCACGAGGGGTGACAGGAATAGCAATCAGCCCCAGCATTTT. Protein: CATRGDRNSNQPQHF.

Here the CDR3 DNA reads TGTGCCAGCAGCTCTAAGTACGAGCAGTACTTC. Protein sequence: CASSSKYEQYF. This chain connects TRBV7-9 to TRBJ2-7, with no clear D. From germline, CDR1 is SEHNR and CDR2 FQNEAQ (reference sequence). The CDR3 spans 11 residues. Trimming removed 4 bases from V and 4 bases from J, with 5 bases in between.

The chain combines TRBV28 with TRBJ1-1, with D uncertain. Germline CDR1 reads MDHEN; CDR2 reads SYDVKM. The CDR3 totals 13 residues. Trimming left V 1 base short and J 10 bases short, with 13 bases between. The CDR3 loop is CASSLSLQAGAFF. The CDR3 DNA is TGTGCCAGCAGTTTATCCCTTCAGGCGGGAGCTTTCTTT. The variable domain in full, with the rest retrieved from reference TRBV28 and TRBJ1-1, is DVKVTQSSRYLVKRTGEKVFLECVQDMDHENMFWYRQDPGLGLRLIYFSYDVKMKEKGDIPEGYSVSREKKERFSLILESASTNQTSMYLCASSLSLQAGAFFGQGTRLTVV.

The V and J genes are TRBV28 and TRBJ2-7; a weak D match, TRBD2 (5 bases). Germline V CDR1 and CDR2: MDHEN, SYDVKM. The V gene lost 4 bases and the J gene lost 2 bases, with 12 bases spanning the gap. This CDR3 is 14 amino acids long. The CDR3 region is CASSSRREPYEQYF. The CDR3 DNA reads TGTGCCAGCAGTTCCCGCCGGGAACCCTACGAGCAGTACTTC. Full variable domain (outside the CDR3, taken from reference TRBV28 and TRBJ2-7): DVKVTQSSRYLVKRTGEKVFLECVQDMDHENMFWYRQDPGLGLRLIYFSYDVKMKEKGDIPEGYSVSREKKERFSLILESASTNQTSMYLCASSSRREPYEQYFGPGTRLTVT.

This clone has just a few counts. This chain uses TRBV6-6 with TRBJ1-1; no reliable D call. V gave up 6 bases and J gave up 7 bases, with 12 bases separating them. The CDR3 totals 12 residues. Germline V gives CDR1 MNHNY, CDR2 SVGAGI (reference sequence). The CDR3 DNA is TGTGCCAGCAGACCCCGGACGGATGAAGCTTTCTTT. This codes for CASRPRTDEAFF.

V usage is TRBV15 and J usage is TRBJ2-5, with D unclear. The CDR3 is 12 amino acids. The V end was cut by 5 bases, the J end by 2 bases, with 6 bases between. The germline V gene encodes CDR1 LNHNV and CDR2 YYDKDF (reference sequence). As DNA, the CDR3 is TGTGCCACCAGCCAACTGCAAGAGACCCAGTACTTC. As protein: CATSQLQETQYF.

This chain joins TRBV6-1 and TRBJ2-3; D call uncertain. The length of the CDR3 is 12 residues. The ends were cut back, 0 bases at V and 9 bases at J, with 7 bases in the middle. Per the germline V gene, CDR1 is MNHNS and CDR2 is SASEGT. CDR3 bases: TGTGCCAGCAGTGAAGCGCAAGGAACGCAGTATTTT. Translation: CASSEAQGTQYF.

The chain employs TRBV28 and TRBJ1-2; D is ambiguous. Germline loops: CDR1 MDHEN, CDR2 SYDVKM. CDR3 length: 12 residues. V dropped 1 base and J dropped 10 bases, with 10 bases sitting between them. The CDR3 bases are TGTGCCAGCAGTTTATTTTCTGGATTCTACACCTTC. Translated, it gives CASSLFSGFYTF.

The rearrangement links TRBV2 to TRBJ2-7; D unclear. V shed 5 bases and J shed 6 bases, with 11 bases lying between them. Germline CDR1 SNHLY, CDR2 FYNNEI. The length of the CDR3 is 12 residues. The CDR3 reads CASSLGLGEQYF. For the CDR3, the DNA is TGTGCCAGCAGTCTAGGGCTTGGCGAGCAGTACTTC.

The chain has TRBV6-1 and TRBJ2-3, with no clear D. V was shortened by 4 bases and J by 0 bases, with 8 bases between the two germline ends. This CDR3 comprises 14 residues. Germline assignment: CDR1 MNHNS and CDR2 SASEGT. The CDR3 DNA follows: TGTGCCAGCAGTGTTGAGCCTAGCACAGATACGCAGTATTTT. This sequence encodes CASSVEPSTDTQYF.